This T cell receptor (beta chain) was found in a study of cytomegalovirus exposure and HLA in healthy donors. Findings and limits, study-wide: TCR beta chain V- and J-gene trimming was linked, in a later analysis, to a missense variant in DCLRE1C. Some V segments could not be told apart, so they were left out, TRBV6-2 and TRBV6-3 among them. Serostatus for CMV was the only available immune exposure information.

The primer mix had 60 Vbeta and 13 Jbeta primers. The data were produced by immunoSEQ multiplex PCR, yet TCRdb's version contains in-frame clones alone and is incomplete. This table holds about 190,000 clones, around 86% found once. It was healthy bone marrow donors who served as donors. The CDR3 contains 14 residues. The V gene lost 0 bases and the J gene lost 3 bases, with 9 bases spanning the gap. Germline CDR1 is LNHNV and CDR2 is YYDKDF (reference sequence). On this clone: What it recognizes is unknown.

The clonotype comes from a woman between 18 and 29 years old in good health and CMV-seronegative. The V and J genes are TRBV15 and TRBJ2-7, with TRBD1 as a possible D gene (6 bases). Input material: PBMCs. The CDR3 loop reads CATSREQGYYEQYF. CDR3 bases: TGTGCCACCAGCAGAGAGCAGGGGTACTACGAGCAGTACTTC.